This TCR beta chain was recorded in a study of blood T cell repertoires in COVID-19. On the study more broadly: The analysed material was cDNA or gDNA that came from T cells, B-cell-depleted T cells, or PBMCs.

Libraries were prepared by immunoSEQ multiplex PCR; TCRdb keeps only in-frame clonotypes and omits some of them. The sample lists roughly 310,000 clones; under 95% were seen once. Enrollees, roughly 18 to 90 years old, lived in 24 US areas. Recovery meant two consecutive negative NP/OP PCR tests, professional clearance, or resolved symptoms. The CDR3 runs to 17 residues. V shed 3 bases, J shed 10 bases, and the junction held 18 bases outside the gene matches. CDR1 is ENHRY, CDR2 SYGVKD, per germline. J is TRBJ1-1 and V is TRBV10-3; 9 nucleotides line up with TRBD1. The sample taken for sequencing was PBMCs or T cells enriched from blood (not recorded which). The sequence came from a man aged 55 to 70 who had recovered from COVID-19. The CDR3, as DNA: TGTGCCATCAGTGATTATAAGGGGACAGGGTCCCAATCTGGAGCTTTCTTT. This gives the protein CAISDYKGTGSQSGAFF.